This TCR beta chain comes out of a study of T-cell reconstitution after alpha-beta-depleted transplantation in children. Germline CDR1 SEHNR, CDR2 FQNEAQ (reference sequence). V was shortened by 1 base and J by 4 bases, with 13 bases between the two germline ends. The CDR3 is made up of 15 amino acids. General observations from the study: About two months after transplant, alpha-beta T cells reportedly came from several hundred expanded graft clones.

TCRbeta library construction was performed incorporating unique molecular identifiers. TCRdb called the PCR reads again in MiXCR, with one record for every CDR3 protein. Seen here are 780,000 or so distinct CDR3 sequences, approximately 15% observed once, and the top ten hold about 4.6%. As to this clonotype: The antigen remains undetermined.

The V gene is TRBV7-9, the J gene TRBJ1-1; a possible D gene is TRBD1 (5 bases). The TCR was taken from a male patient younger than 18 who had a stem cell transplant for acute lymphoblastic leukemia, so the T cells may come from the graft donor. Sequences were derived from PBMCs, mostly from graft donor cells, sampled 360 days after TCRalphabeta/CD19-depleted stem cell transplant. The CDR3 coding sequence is TGTGCCAGCAGCTTAGTGGGTGGGGCGACCACTGAAGCTTTCTTT. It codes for CASSLVGGATTEAFF.